The clone carrying this T cell receptor beta chain was observed a handful of times. Its matching antigen is unknown. The data were taken from a study of cytotoxic CD8 clonotypes in ibrutinib-treated CLL. Sequenced by immunoSEQ multiplex PCR; TCRdb stores in-frame clones only, minus some. The table has about 130,000 clones, over 60% seen once; the top ten hold around 13%. Study outcomes and limitations: Sustained-remission patients were sampled at one set of times and progressing patients at different ones.

Trimming removed 4 bases from V and 1 base from J, with 10 bases in between. From germline, CDR1 is MNHEY and CDR2 SMNVEV (reference sequence). CDR3 size: 14 residues. V usage is TRBV27 and J usage is TRBJ1-1, with D unclear. This receptor was taken from a human donor with chronic lymphocytic leukemia. The source material was PBMCs, sampled after 12 months of ibrutinib treatment. CDR3 protein: CASSSRRGNTEAFF. The CDR3 bases are TGTGCCAGCAGTTCACGCCGCGGGAACACTGAAGCTTTCTTT.